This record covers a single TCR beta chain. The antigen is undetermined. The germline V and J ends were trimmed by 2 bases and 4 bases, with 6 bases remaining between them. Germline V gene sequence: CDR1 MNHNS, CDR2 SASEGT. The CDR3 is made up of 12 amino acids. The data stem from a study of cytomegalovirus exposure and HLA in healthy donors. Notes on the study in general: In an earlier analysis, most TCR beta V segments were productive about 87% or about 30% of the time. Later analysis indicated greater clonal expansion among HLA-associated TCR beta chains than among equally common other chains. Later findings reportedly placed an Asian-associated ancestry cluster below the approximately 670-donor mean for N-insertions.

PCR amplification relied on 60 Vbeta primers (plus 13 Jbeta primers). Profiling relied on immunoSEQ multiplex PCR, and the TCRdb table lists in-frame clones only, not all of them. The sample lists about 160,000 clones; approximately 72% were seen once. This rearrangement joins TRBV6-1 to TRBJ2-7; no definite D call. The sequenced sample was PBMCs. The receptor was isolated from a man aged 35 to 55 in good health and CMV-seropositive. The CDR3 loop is CASSELGYEQYF. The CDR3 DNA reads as TGTGCCAGCAGTGAACTCGGGTACGAGCAGTACTTC.